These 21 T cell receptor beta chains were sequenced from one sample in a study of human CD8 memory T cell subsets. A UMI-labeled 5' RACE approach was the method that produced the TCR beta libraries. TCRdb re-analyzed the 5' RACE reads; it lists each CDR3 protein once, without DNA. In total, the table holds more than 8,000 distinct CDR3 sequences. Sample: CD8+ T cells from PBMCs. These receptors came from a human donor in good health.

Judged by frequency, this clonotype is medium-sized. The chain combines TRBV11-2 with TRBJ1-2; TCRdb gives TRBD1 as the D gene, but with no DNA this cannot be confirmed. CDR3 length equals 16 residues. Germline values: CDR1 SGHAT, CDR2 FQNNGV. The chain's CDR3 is CASSSVNPGSGYGYTF.

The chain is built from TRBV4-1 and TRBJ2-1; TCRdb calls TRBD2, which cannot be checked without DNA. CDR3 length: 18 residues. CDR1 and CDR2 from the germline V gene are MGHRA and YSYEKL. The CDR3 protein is CASSQDRLAGAASNEQFF.

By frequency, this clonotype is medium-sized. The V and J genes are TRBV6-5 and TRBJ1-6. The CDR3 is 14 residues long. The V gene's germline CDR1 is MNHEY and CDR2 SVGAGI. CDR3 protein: CASSLTDGRTPLHF.

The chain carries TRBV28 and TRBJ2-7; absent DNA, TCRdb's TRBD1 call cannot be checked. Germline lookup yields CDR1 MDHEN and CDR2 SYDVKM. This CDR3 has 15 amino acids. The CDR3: CASSKRGPSLYEQYF.

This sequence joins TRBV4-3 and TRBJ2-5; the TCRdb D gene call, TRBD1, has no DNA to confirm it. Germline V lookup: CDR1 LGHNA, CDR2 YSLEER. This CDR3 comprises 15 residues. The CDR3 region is CASSQASGQQETQYF.

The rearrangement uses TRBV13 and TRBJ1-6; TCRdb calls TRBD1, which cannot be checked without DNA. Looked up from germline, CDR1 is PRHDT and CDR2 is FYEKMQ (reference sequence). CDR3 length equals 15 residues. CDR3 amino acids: CASSPLRGSNSPLHF.

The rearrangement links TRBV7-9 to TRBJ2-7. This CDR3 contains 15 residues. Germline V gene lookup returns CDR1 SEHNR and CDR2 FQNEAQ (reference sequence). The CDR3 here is CASSLASGRADEQYF.

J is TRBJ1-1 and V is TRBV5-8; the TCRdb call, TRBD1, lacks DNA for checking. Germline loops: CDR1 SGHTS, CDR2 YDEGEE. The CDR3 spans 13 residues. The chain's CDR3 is CASGLTQGTEAFF.

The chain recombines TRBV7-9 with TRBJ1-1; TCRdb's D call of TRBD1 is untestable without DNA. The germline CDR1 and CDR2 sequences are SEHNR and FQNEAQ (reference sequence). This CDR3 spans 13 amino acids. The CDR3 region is CASSEQGDTEAFF.

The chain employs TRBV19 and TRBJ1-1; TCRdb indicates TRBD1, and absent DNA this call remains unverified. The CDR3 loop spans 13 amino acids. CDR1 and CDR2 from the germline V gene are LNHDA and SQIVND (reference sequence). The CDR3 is CASRPGGGSEAFF.

CDR3 loop: CASSLTLEQYF. V and J are TRBV28 and TRBJ2-7. The germline V gene encodes CDR1 MDHEN and CDR2 SYDVKM. This CDR3 region has 11 residues.

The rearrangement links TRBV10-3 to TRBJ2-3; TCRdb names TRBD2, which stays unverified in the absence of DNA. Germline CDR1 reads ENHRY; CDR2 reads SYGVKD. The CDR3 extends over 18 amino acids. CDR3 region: CAISESSAGGGASDTQYF.

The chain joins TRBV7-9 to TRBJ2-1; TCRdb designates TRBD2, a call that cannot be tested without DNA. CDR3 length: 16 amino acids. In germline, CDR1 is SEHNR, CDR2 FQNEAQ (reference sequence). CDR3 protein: CASSLGGLASNNEQFF.

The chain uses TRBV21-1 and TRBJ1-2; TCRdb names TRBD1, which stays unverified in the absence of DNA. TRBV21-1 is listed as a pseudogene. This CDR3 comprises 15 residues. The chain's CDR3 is CASTADWDRDYGYTF.

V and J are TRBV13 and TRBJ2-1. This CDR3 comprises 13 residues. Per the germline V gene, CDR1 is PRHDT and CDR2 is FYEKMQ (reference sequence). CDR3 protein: CASSIAQNNEQFF.

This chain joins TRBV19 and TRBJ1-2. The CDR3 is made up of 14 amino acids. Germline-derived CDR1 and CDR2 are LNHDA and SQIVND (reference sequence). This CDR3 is CASTVPRLNYGYTF.

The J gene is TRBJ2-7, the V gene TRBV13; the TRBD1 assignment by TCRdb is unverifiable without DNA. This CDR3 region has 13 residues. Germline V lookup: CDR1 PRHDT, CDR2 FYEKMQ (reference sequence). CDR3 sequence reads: CASSVGQVDEQYF.

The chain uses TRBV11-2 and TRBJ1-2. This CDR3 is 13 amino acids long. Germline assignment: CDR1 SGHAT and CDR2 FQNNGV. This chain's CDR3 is CASSHWTEDGYTF.

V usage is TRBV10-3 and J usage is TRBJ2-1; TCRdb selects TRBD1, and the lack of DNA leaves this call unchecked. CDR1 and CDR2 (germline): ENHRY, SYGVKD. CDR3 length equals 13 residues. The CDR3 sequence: CAISEKRGDEQFF.

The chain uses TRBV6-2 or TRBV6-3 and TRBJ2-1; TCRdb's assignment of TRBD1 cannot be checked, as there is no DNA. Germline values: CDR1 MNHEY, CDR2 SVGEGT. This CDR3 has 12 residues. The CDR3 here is CASIDSYNEQFF.

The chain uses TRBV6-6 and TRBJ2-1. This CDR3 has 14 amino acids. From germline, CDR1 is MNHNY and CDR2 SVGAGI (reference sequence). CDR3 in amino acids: CASSRGGSDNEQFF.